The rows below give T cell receptor beta chains drawn from one sample of a study of blood T cells in healthy people across ages. TCRdb re-analysed the 5' RACE reads in MiXCR, keeping a single row per CDR3 protein. This sample has a few hundred thousand distinct CDR3 sequences, with roughly 26% found just once. The material sequenced was blood. The receptors were sampled from a woman between 70 and 85 years old in good health. The CDR3 runs from the conserved cysteine through the conserved F or W. A D gene is named only where the DNA matches it firmly. The size of a clone is reported for some rows only, either as once, few or many, or as a class for expanded clones.

size	D	V	J	CDR3	DNA
.	.	TRBV7-9	TRBJ2-7	CASSLALDEQYF	TGTGCCAGCAGCTTAGCCCTCGACGAGCAGTACTTC
.	TRBD1	TRBV28	TRBJ2-7	CASNGRGQSGEQYF	TGTGCCAGCAATGGAAGGGGACAGTCGGGCGAGCAGTACTTC
.	.	TRBV7-2	TRBJ1-2	CASSLEATHYGYTF	TGTGCCAGCAGCCTCGAGGCCACTCACTATGGCTACACCTTC
.	TRBD2	TRBV5-1	TRBJ2-1	CASGRASGFNEQFF	TGCGCCAGCGGGCGGGCTAGCGGTTTCAATGAGCAGTTCTTC
.	TRBD2	TRBV7-3	TRBJ2-1	CASSPEGLANNEQFF	TGTGCCAGCAGCCCTGAGGGACTAGCCAACAATGAGCAGTTCTTC
few	.	TRBV6-5	TRBJ2-5	CASRARGGQETQYF	TGTGCCAGCAGGGCCAGGGGGGGACAAGAGACCCAGTACTTC
once	TRBD1	TRBV2	TRBJ1-2	CASSEGGTGNYGYTF	TGTGCCAGCAGTGAAGGGGGGACAGGGAACTATGGCTACACCTTC
few	TRBD1	TRBV19	TRBJ1-1	CASSIDLARGNTEAFF	TGTGCCAGTAGTATAGATCTGGCCAGGGGGAATACTGAAGCTTTCTTT
.	.	TRBV20-1	TRBJ1-4	CSATYRDNEKLFF	TGCAGTGCTACCTACAGGGATAATGAAAAACTGTTTTTT
.	.	TRBV25-1	TRBJ2-4	CASSEYRPGQTGKNIQYF	TGTGCCAGCAGTGAATATAGACCCGGACAGACCGGGAAAAACATTCAGTACTTC
few	.	TRBV9	TRBJ2-1	CASSVGLETYYNEQFF	TGTGCCAGCAGCGTAGGATTGGAAACCTATTACAATGAGCAGTTCTTC
few	TRBD2	TRBV29-1	TRBJ2-1	CSVAQASGSCNEQFF	TGCAGCGTTGCCCAGGCTAGCGGGAGTTGCAATGAGCAGTTCTTC
.	TRBD1	TRBV29-1	TRBJ1-2	CSVDSRQGTYGYTF	TGCAGCGTTGATTCTCGACAGGGGACCTATGGCTACACCTTC
few	.	TRBV11-2	TRBJ1-2	CASSAQGWYGYTF	TGTGCCAGCAGCGCCCAGGGGTGGTATGGCTACACCTTC
few	.	TRBV7-9	TRBJ2-2	CASSQGLPVTGELFF	TGTGCCAGCAGCCAAGGACTACCCGTAACCGGGGAGCTGTTTTTT
.	.	TRBV28	TRBJ2-3	CASSDIRAGDTQYF	TGTGCCAGCAGTGACATCAGGGCGGGGGATACGCAGTATTTT
.	.	TRBV6-5	TRBJ2-5	CASSWDGRGTQYF	TGTGCCAGCAGTTGGGACGGCCGGGGGACCCAGTACTTC
.	TRBD1	TRBV7-2	TRBJ2-1	CASRAVQGSNEQFF	TGTGCCAGCAGAGCAGTACAGGGGTCCAATGAGCAGTTCTTC
many	.	TRBV4-1	TRBJ1-2	CASSQLGVSYGYTF	TGCGCCAGCAGCCAACTAGGGGTATCTTATGGCTACACCTTC
.	.	TRBV20-1	TRBJ2-7	CSASPDGFMRQFDEQYF	TGCAGTGCCTCGCCCGACGGTTTTATGAGGCAGTTCGACGAGCAGTACTTC
many	.	TRBV2	TRBJ2-6	CASSAGANVLTF	TGTGCCAGCAGTGCTGGGGCCAACGTCCTGACTTTC
.	TRBD2	TRBV4-2	TRBJ2-1	CASSQDHGTSGRSEQFF	TGTGCCAGCAGCCAAGATCATGGGACTAGCGGGAGGAGTGAGCAGTTCTTC
.	.	TRBV29-1	TRBJ2-5	CSVEMGRDSYVQYF	TGCAGCGTTGAGATGGGCAGGGATTCCTACGTGCAGTACTTC
.	TRBD1	TRBV5-1	TRBJ2-2	CASRRGMSDTGELFF	TGCGCCAGCCGCAGGGGGATGTCAGACACCGGGGAGCTGTTTTTT
.	.	TRBV7-9	TRBJ1-1	CANSPLGGLGKTEAFF	TGTGCCAACAGCCCCCTGGGGGGGCTGGGGAAGACTGAAGCTTTCTTT
.	TRBD2	TRBV11-2	TRBJ2-4	CASSPETSGNIQYF	TGTGCCAGCAGCCCCGAGACTAGCGGAAACATTCAGTACTTC
.	.	TRBV29-1	TRBJ1-1	CSVAGANTEAFF	TGCAGCGTTGCAGGGGCGAACACTGAAGCTTTCTTT
.	.	TRBV4-1	TRBJ2-7	CASSQTGYEQYF	TGCGCCAGCAGCCAAACAGGCTACGAGCAGTACTTC
few	TRBD2	TRBV14	TRBJ2-3	CASSPRLAGGDTQYF	TGTGCCAGCAGCCCCAGACTAGCGGGAGGGGATACGCAGTATTTT
.	.	TRBV25-1	TRBJ1-2	CASSDVGAPYGYTF	TGTGCCAGCAGTGACGTGGGCGCTCCCTATGGCTACACCTTC
.	TRBD1	TRBV5-4	TRBJ2-6	CASSLGQSSGANVLTF	TGTGCCAGCAGCCTGGGACAGTCCTCTGGGGCCAACGTCCTGACTTTC
.	TRBD2	TRBV29-1	TRBJ2-2	CSVSSGRALTGELFF	TGCAGCGTTTCTAGCGGGAGGGCCCTCACCGGGGAGCTGTTTTTT
.	TRBD2	TRBV28	TRBJ2-1	CASSPYRSSGLVNEQFF	TGTGCCAGCAGTCCTTATCGTTCTTCCGGACTAGTCAATGAGCAGTTCTTC
many	.	TRBV12-1	TRBJ2-7	CASSSRDRGAYEQYF	TGTGCCAGCAGCTCCCGGGACAGGGGGGCCTACGAGCAGTACTTC
few	.	TRBV27	TRBJ1-1	CASKGLNTEAFF	TGTGCCAGCAAGGGCCTGAACACTGAAGCTTTCTTT
.	.	TRBV7-3	TRBJ2-6	CASSLSPTVGGANVLTF	TGTGCCAGCAGCTTGAGTCCGACAGTCGGTGGGGCCAACGTCCTGACTTTC
.	.	TRBV29-1	TRBJ2-1	CSVERSGNRPYNEQFF	TGCAGCGTTGAAAGGTCCGGGAATCGTCCCTACAATGAGCAGTTCTTC